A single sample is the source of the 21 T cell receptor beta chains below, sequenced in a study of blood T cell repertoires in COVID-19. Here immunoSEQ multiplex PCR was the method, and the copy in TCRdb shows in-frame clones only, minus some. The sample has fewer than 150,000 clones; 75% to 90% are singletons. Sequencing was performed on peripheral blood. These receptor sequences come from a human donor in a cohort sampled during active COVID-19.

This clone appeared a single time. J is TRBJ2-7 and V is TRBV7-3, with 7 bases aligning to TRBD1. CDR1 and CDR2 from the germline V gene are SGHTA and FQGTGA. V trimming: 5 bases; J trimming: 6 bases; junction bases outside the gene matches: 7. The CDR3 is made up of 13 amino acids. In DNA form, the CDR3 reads TGTGCCAGCAGCCCCAGACAGGGTGGCGAGCAGTACTTC. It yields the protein CASSPRQGGEQYF.

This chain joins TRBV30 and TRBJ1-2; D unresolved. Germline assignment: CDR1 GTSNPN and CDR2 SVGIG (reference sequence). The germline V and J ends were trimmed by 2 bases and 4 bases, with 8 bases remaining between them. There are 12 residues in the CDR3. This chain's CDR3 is CAWSRSGYGYTF. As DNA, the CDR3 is TGTGCCTGGAGTAGATCGGGCTATGGCTACACCTTC.

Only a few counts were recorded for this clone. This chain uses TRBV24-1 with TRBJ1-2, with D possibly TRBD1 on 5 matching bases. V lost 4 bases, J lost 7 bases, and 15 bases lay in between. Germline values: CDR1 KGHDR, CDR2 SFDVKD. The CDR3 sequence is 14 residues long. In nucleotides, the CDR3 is TGTGCCACCAGTGACGGACGGGCTACAGGTGGCTACACCTTC. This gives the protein CATSDGRATGGYTF.

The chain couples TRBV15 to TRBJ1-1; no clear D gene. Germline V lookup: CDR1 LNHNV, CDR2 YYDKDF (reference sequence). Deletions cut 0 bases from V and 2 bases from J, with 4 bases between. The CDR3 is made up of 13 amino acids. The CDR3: CATSRDLNTEAFF. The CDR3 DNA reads TGTGCCACCAGCAGAGATCTAAACACTGAAGCTTTCTTT. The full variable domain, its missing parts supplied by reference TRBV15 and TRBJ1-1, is DAMVIQNPRYQVTQFGKPVTLSCSQTLNHNVMYWYQQKSSQAPKLLFHYYDKDFNNEADTPDNFQSRRPNTSFCFLDIRSPGLGDTAMYLCATSRDLNTEAFFGQGTRLTVV.

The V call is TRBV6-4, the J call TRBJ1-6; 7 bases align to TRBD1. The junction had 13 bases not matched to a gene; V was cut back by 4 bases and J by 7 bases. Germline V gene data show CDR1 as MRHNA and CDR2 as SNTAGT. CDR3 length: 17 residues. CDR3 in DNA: TGTGCCAGCAGTGCCCAAGACAGGGCCTTTCGAAATTCACCCCTCCACTTT. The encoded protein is CASSAQDRAFRNSPLHF.

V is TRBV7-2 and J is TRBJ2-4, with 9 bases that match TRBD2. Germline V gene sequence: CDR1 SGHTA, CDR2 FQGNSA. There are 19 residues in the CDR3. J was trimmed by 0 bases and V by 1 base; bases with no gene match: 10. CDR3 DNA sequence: TGTGCCAGCAGCTTAGTTGGGACTAGCTCTCCCTTAGCCAAAAACATTCAGTACTTC. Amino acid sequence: CASSLVGTSSPLAKNIQYF. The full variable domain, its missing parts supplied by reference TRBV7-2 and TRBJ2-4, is GAGVSQSPSNKVTEKGKDVELRCDPISGHTALYWYRQSLGQGLEFLIYFQGNSAPDKSGLPSDRFSAERTGGSVSTLTIQRTQQEDSAVYLCASSLVGTSSPLAKNIQYFGAGTRLSVL.

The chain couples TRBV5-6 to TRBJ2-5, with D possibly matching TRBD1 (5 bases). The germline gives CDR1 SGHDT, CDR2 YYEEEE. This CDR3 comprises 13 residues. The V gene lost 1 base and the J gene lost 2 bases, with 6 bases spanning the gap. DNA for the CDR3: TGTGCCAGCAGCTTGAGACAGCAAGAGACCCAGTACTTC. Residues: CASSLRQQETQYF. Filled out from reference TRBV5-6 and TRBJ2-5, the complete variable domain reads DAGVTQSPTHLIKTRGQQVTLRCSPKSGHDTVSWYQQALGQGPQFIFQYYEEEERQRGNFPDRFSGHQFPNYSSELNVNALLLGDSALYLCASSLRQQETQYFGPGTRLLVL.

CDR3 loop: CASSLGNSGAEQYF. As DNA, the CDR3 is TGTGCCAGCAGCTTAGGAAATAGCGGGGCCGAGCAGTACTTC. The chain recombines TRBV11-3 with TRBJ2-7; 8 bases agree with TRBD2. The CDR3 runs to 14 residues. Germline V gives CDR1 SGHNT, CDR2 YENEEA. J was trimmed by 6 bases and V by 1 base; bases with no gene match: 5.

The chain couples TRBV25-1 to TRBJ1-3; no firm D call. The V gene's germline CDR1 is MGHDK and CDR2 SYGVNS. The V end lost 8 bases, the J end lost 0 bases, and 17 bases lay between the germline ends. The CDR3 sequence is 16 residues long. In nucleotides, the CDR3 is TGTGCCAGCGGTCCTCCCACCGCGAACTCTGGAAACACCATATATTTT. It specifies CASGPPTANSGNTIYF.

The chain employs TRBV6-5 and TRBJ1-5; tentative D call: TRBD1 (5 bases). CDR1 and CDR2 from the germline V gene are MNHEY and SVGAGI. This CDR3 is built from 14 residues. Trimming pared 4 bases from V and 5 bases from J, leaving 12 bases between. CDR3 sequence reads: CASSSWGGDQPQHF. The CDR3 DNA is TGTGCCAGCAGTTCCTGGGGGGGGGATCAGCCCCAGCATTTT.

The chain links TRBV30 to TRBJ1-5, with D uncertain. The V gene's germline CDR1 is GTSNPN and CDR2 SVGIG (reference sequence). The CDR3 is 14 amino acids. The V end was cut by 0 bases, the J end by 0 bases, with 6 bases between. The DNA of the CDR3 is TGTGCCTGGAGTGTACTGAATAGCAATCAGCCCCAGCATTTT. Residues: CAWSVLNSNQPQHF.

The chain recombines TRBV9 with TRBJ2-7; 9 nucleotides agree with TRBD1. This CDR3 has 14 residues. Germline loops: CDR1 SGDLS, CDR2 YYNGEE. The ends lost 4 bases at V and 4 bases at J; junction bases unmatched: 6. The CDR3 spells CASSNGTGIYEQYF. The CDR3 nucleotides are TGTGCCAGCAGCAACGGGACAGGGATTTACGAGCAGTACTTC.

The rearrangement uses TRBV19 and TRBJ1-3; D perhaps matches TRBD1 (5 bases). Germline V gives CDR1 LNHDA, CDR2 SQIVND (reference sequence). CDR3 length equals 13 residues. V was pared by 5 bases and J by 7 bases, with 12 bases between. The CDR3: CASSPGSRNTIYF. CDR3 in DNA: TGTGCCAGTAGTCCAGGGTCGCGGAACACCATATATTTT. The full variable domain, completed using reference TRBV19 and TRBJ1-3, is DGGITQSPKYLFRKEGQNVTLSCEQNLNHDAMYWYRQDPGQGLRLIYYSQIVNDFQKGDIAEGYSVSREKKESFPLTVTSAQKNPTAFYLCASSPGSRNTIYFGEGSWLTVV.

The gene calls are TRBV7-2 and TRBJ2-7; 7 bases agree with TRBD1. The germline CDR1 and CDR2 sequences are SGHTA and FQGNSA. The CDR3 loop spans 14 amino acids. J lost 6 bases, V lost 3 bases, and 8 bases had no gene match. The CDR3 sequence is CASSFRGTAAEQYF. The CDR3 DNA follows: TGTGCCAGCAGCTTCAGGGGGACCGCCGCCGAGCAGTACTTC. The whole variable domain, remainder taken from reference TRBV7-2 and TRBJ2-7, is GAGVSQSPSNKVTEKGKDVELRCDPISGHTALYWYRQSLGQGLEFLIYFQGNSAPDKSGLPSDRFSAERTGGSVSTLTIQRTQQEDSAVYLCASSFRGTAAEQYFGPGTRLTVT.

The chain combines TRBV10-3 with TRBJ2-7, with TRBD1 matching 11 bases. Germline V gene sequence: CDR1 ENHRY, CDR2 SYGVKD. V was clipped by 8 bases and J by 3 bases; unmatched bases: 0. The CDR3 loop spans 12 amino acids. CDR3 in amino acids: CAIGTGGYEQYF. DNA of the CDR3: TGTGCCATCGGGACAGGGGGCTACGAGCAGTACTTC.

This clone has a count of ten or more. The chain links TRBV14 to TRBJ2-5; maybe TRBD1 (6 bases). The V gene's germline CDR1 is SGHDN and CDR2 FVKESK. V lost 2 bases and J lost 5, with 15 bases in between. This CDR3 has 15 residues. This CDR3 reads CASSQLSLQGETQYF. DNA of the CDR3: TGTGCCAGCAGCCAATTGTCCCTCCAGGGGGAGACCCAGTACTTC.

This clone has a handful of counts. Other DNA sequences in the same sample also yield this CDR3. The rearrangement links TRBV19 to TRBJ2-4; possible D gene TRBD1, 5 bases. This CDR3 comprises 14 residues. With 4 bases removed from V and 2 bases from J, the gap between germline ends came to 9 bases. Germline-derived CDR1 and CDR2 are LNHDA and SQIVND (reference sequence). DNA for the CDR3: TGTGCCAGTAGTAACCAGGGTACCAAAAACATTCAGTACTTC. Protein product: CASSNQGTKNIQYF.

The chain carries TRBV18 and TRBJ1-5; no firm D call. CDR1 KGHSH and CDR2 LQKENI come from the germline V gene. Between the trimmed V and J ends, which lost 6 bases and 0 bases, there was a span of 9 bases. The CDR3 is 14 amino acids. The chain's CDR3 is CASSREYSNQPQHF. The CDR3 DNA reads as TGTGCCAGCTCCCGGGAATATAGCAATCAGCCCCAGCATTTT.

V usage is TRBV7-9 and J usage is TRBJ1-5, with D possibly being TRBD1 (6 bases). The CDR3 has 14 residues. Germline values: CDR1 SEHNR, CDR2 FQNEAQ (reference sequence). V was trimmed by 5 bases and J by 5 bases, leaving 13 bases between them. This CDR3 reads CASSVDRSDQPQHF. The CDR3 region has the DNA TGTGCCAGCAGCGTGGACAGATCGGATCAGCCCCAGCATTTT.

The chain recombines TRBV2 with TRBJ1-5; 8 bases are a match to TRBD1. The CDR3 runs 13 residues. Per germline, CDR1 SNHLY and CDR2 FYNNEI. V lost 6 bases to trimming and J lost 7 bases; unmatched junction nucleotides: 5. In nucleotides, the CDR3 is TGTGCCAGCAGAGTGGACAGGGACCAGCCCCAGCATTTT. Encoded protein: CASRVDRDQPQHF.

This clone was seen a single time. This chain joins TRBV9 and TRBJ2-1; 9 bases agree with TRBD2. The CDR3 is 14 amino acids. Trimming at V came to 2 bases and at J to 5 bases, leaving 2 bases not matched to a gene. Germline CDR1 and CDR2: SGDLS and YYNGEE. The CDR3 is CASSVSGGNNEQFF. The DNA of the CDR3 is TGTGCCAGCAGCGTTAGCGGGGGAAACAATGAGCAGTTCTTC.